These 3 T cell receptor beta chains were sequenced from one sample in a study of T cells in Graves' hyperthyroidism and ophthalmopathy. Authors of the study amplified TCR beta CDR3 regions from RNA transcripts. Initially, a first-round RT-PCR of the TCR CDR3 employed the HTBI primer set. TCRdb used MiXCR to reprocess the multiplex PCR reads, holding one entry per CDR3 protein. The profile covers hundreds of thousands of distinct CDR3 sequences, with 30% to 40% appearing a single time and around 30% taken by the ten largest. The sequencing sample was made of blood. Every receptor here comes from a woman between 40 and 50 years old with Graves' hyperthyroidism.

In its sample, this clonotype was seen a few times. The genes are TRBV12-3 or TRBV12-4 and TRBJ1-5; D is ambiguous. Trimming pared 4 bases from V and 0 bases from J, leaving 13 bases between. The CDR3 totals 16 residues. The CDR3: CASSSRSLSSNQPQHF. The CDR3 nucleotides are TGTGCCAGCAGTTCGCGCTCTCTATCTAGCAATCAGCCCCAGCATTTT.

J is TRBJ1-1 and V is TRBV11-2; 8 bases are shared with TRBD1. CDR3 size: 13 residues. V was pared by 3 bases and J by 7 bases, with 4 bases of the junction left unmatched. Germline loops: CDR1 SGHAT, CDR2 FQNNGV. CDR3 region: CASSFKQGVEAFF. CDR3 nucleotide sequence: TGTGCCAGCAGCTTCAAACAGGGGGTTGAAGCTTTCTTT.

The chain carries TRBV24-1 and TRBJ1-2; no clear D. This CDR3 comprises 12 residues. CDR1 and CDR2 (germline): KGHDR, SFDVKD. V shed 6 bases and J shed 8 bases, with 12 bases lying between them. CDR3 sequence: CATSSGVRGYTF. The CDR3 coding sequence is TGTGCCACCAGTTCCGGAGTTCGAGGCTACACCTTC.